Presented here are 6 T cell receptor beta chains from one specimen sequenced in a study of post-analysis software for immune sequencing data (dated by TCRdb to about 2015). Results and caveats for the whole study, not just this receptor: Patients showed significantly higher frequencies than controls for five TRBV segments, among them TRBV5-6, TRBV5-1 and TRBV20-1.

Their cognate antigens are unknown. The receptor library was made with PCR. The listed sequencing device is Illumina HiSeq 2500. To reduce PCR and sequencing biases, unique molecular identifiers were built into the TCR beta cDNA libraries. TCRdb took the public reads, trimmed them with fastp at Q25, ran MiXCR for clone calling and kept in-frame beta chains. All rows with the same CDR3 protein become a single entry with the most common DNA and genes. In this sample the table shows roughly 800,000 distinct CDR3 sequences, 53% of which occur a single time. Of the sample, 4% to 5.5% falls within the top ten clones. The sample comprised blood. All receptors come from a girl under 18 with multiple sclerosis.

J is TRBJ2-1 and V is TRBV20-1; possible D gene TRBD1, 6 bases. V lost 4 bases and J lost 0, with 13 bases in between. The CDR3 has 15 amino acids. Germline V gives CDR1 DFQATT, CDR2 SNEGSKA (reference sequence). The CDR3 region has the DNA TGCAGTGCTACCGGGACACCGAGCTCCTACAATGAGCAGTTCTTC. This encodes CSATGTPSSYNEQFF.

The rearrangement links TRBV29-1 to TRBJ2-3; TRBD2 might be the D (6 bases). This CDR3 contains 14 residues. Deletions cut 7 bases from V and 0 bases from J, with 14 bases between. Germline V gene lookup returns CDR1 SQVTM and CDR2 ANQGSEA. CDR3 sequence (DNA): TGCAGCGCCGACCTAGCGCAAAGCACAGATACGCAGTATTTT. Encoded protein: CSADLAQSTDTQYF.

This chain links TRBV3-1 with TRBJ2-6, with D perhaps being TRBD1 or TRBD2 (5 bases each). Deletions cut 5 bases from V and 0 bases from J, with 11 bases between. Germline CDR1 is LGHDT and CDR2 is YNNKEL (reference sequence). The CDR3 extends over 16 amino acids. CDR3 in amino acids: CASSRAGSSGANVLTF. The CDR3 DNA reads as TGTGCCAGCAGCAGGGCAGGGAGCTCTGGGGCCAACGTCCTGACTTTC.

This CDR3 reads CASSTQPHNEQFF. DNA for the CDR3: TGTGCCAGTTCTACCCAGCCCCACAATGAGCAGTTCTTC. The rearrangement joins TRBV6-4 to TRBJ2-1; D call uncertain. Trimming shortened V by 9 bases and J by 5 bases, and 14 bases separated the two germline ends. Germline V gene sequence: CDR1 MRHNA, CDR2 SNTAGT. This CDR3 spans 13 amino acids.

The chain links TRBV10-3 to TRBJ2-3, with D possibly matching TRBD2 (5 bases). V lost 5 bases and J lost 0, with 9 bases in between. Per the germline V gene, CDR1 is ENHRY and CDR2 is SYGVKD. The CDR3 spans 14 residues. CDR3 nucleotides: TGTGCCATCAGTCCGGGATCTAGCACAGATACGCAGTATTTT. It codes for CAISPGSSTDTQYF.

The V gene is TRBV20-1, the J gene TRBJ1-2, with 8 bases that match TRBD1. This CDR3 has 11 residues. Germline CDR1 and CDR2: DFQATT and SNEGSKA (reference sequence). Losses at the gene ends were 5 bases for V and 6 bases for J; bases not matched to a gene: 2. DNA for the CDR3: TGCAGTGCTCGACAGGGGCATGGCTACACCTTC. It is translated as CSARQGHGYTF.